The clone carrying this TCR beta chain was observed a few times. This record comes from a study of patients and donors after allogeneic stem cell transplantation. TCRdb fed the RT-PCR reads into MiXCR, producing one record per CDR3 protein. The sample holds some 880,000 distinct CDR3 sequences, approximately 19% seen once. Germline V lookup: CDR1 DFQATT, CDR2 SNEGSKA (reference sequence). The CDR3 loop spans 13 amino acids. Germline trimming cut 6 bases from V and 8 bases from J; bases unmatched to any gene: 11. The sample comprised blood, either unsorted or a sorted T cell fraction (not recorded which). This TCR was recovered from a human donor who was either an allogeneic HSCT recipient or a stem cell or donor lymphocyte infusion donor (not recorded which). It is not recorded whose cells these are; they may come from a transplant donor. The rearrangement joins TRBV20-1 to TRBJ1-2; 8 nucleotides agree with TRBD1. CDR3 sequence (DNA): TGCAGTGCCTCGGGACAGGCCACTGGCGGCTACACCTTC. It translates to CSASGQATGGYTF.